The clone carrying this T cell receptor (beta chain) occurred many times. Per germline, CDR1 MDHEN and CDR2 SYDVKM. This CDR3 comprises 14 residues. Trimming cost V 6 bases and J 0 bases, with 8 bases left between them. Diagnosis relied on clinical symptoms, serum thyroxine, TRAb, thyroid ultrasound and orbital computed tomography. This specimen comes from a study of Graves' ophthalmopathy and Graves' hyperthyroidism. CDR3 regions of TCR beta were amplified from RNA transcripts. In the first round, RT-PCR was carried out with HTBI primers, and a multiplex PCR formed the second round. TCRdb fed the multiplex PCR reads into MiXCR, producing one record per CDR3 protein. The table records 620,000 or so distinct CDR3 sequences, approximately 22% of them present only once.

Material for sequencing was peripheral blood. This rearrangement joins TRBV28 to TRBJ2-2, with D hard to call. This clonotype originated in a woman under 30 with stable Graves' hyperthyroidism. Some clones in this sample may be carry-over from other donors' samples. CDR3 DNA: TGTGCCAGCAGCGTACCCGCGAACACCGGGGAGCTGTTTTTT. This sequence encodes CASSVPANTGELFF.